These T cell receptor beta chains were read from a single sample in a study of blood T cell repertoires in COVID-19. Sequencing used immunoSEQ multiplex PCR; TCRdb keeps in-frame clones, though not all of them. The repertoire holds about 140,000 clones, with over 60% as singletons. What was sequenced was peripheral blood. These TCRs come from a man older than 75 with acute or convalescent COVID-19. Both conserved end residues are part of each CDR3. The D gene is left open where the match is weak. Clone size appears in some rows only: once, few, many, or a class for an expanded clone.

d_gene: TRBD2; j_gene: TRBJ2-4; abundance: .; v_gene: TRBV5-4; CDR3aa: CASSPGLAGGFKNIQYF; CDR3nt: TGTGCCAGCAGCCCGGGACTAGCGGGGGGCTTCAAAAACATTCAGTACTTC
d_gene: .; j_gene: TRBJ1-1; abundance: once; v_gene: TRBV7-3; CDR3aa: CASSSLGPNTEAFF; CDR3nt: TGTGCCAGCAGCTCCCTCGGTCCGAACACTGAAGCTTTCTTT
d_gene: .; j_gene: TRBJ2-3; abundance: few; v_gene: TRBV12-3/TRBV12-4; CDR3aa: CASTFADTQYF; CDR3nt: TGTGCCAGCACCTTTGCAGATACGCAGTATTTT
d_gene: .; j_gene: TRBJ2-3; abundance: .; v_gene: TRBV10-1; CDR3aa: CASTTPGQYTDTQYF; CDR3nt: TGCGCCAGCACCACACCCGGACAGTACACAGATACGCAGTATTTT
d_gene: TRBD2; j_gene: TRBJ2-3; abundance: .; v_gene: TRBV27; CDR3aa: CASSLSPGLAGGFQGTDTQYF; CDR3nt: TGTGCCAGCAGTTTATCTCCGGGACTAGCGGGGGGTTTTCAAGGCACAGATACGCAGTATTTT
d_gene: TRBD2; j_gene: TRBJ2-5; abundance: .; v_gene: TRBV3-1/TRBV3-2; CDR3aa: CASSQDGLAGGLQETQYF; CDR3nt: TGTGCCAGCAGCCAAGATGGACTAGCGGGGGGTTTACAAGAGACCCAGTACTTC
d_gene: TRBD1; j_gene: TRBJ1-5; abundance: .; v_gene: TRBV12-3/TRBV12-4; CDR3aa: CASRQGNQPQHF; CDR3nt: TGTGCCAGCAGACAGGGGAATCAGCCCCAGCATTTT
d_gene: .; j_gene: TRBJ1-5; abundance: .; v_gene: TRBV24-1; CDR3aa: CATSESGVGDQPQHF; CDR3nt: TGTGCCACCAGTGAGTCGGGGGTAGGAGATCAGCCCCAGCATTTT
d_gene: .; j_gene: TRBJ2-7; abundance: .; v_gene: TRBV29-1; CDR3aa: CSVNRQADEQYF; CDR3nt: TGCAGCGTAAATCGACAGGCAGACGAGCAGTACTTC
d_gene: TRBD2; j_gene: TRBJ2-1; abundance: .; v_gene: TRBV18; CDR3aa: CASSPPGTSGGSSYNEQFF; CDR3nt: TGTGCCAGCTCACCACCCGGGACTAGCGGGGGGAGCTCCTACAATGAGCAGTTCTTC
d_gene: TRBD2; j_gene: TRBJ2-1; abundance: .; v_gene: TRBV12-5; CDR3aa: CASGRTSGGARSSYNEQFF; CDR3nt: TGTGCTAGTGGTCGGACTAGCGGGGGGGCAAGGAGCTCCTACAATGAGCAGTTCTTC
d_gene: .; j_gene: TRBJ2-1; abundance: .; v_gene: TRBV7-2; CDR3aa: CASSQTVGQGEDEQFF; CDR3nt: TGTGCCAGCAGTCAGACAGTGGGGCAGGGCGAGGATGAGCAGTTCTTC
d_gene: .; j_gene: TRBJ2-1; abundance: once; v_gene: TRBV4-2; CDR3aa: CASRDLELNEQFF; CDR3nt: TGTGCCAGCAGGGATCTAGAGTTAAATGAGCAGTTCTTC
d_gene: TRBD1; j_gene: TRBJ1-6; abundance: .; v_gene: TRBV2; CDR3aa: CASSPGTVFNSPLHF; CDR3nt: TGTGCCAGCAGTCCCGGGACAGTATTTAATTCACCCCTCCACTTT
d_gene: .; j_gene: TRBJ2-2; abundance: .; v_gene: TRBV3-1/TRBV3-2; CDR3aa: CASSRTRWELFF; CDR3nt: TGTGCCAGCAGCCGCACTCGATGGGAGCTGTTTTTT
d_gene: TRBD1; j_gene: TRBJ2-7; abundance: .; v_gene: TRBV2; CDR3aa: CASSGGQGAYEQYF; CDR3nt: TGTGCCAGCAGTGGGGGACAGGGGGCATACGAGCAGTACTTC
d_gene: TRBD1; j_gene: TRBJ1-2; abundance: .; v_gene: TRBV6-5; CDR3aa: CASSYSMTGATYGYTF; CDR3nt: TGTGCCAGCAGTTACTCGATGACAGGGGCGACCTATGGCTACACCTTC
d_gene: .; j_gene: TRBJ1-6; abundance: .; v_gene: TRBV10-2; CDR3aa: CASSENRDNSPLHF; CDR3nt: TGCGCCAGCAGTGAGAACAGAGATAATTCACCCCTCCACTTT
d_gene: .; j_gene: TRBJ2-2; abundance: .; v_gene: TRBV30; CDR3aa: CAWSRSGVSSGELFF; CDR3nt: TGTGCCTGGAGCCGGTCGGGGGTTTCTAGCGGGGAGCTGTTTTTT
d_gene: .; j_gene: TRBJ1-2; abundance: .; v_gene: TRBV28; CDR3aa: CASSLQGGYTF; CDR3nt: TGTGCCAGCAGTTTACAGGGGGGCTACACCTTC
d_gene: TRBD1; j_gene: TRBJ2-1; abundance: few; v_gene: TRBV2; CDR3aa: CASRDREEQFF; CDR3nt: TGTGCCAGCAGGGACAGGGAAGAGCAGTTCTTC
d_gene: .; j_gene: TRBJ1-1; abundance: .; v_gene: TRBV27; CDR3aa: CASRFYRSNTEAFF; CDR3nt: TGTGCCAGCAGGTTCTACAGGTCGAACACTGAAGCTTTCTTT
d_gene: .; j_gene: TRBJ2-5; abundance: once; v_gene: TRBV5-1; CDR3aa: CASSSSGGGGETQYF; CDR3nt: TGCGCCAGCAGCTCATCGGGAGGGGGCGGGGAGACCCAGTACTTC
d_gene: TRBD1; j_gene: TRBJ1-1; abundance: .; v_gene: TRBV7-9; CDR3aa: CASSPRQGANTEAFF; CDR3nt: TGTGCCAGCAGTCCTCGACAGGGGGCGAACACTGAAGCTTTCTTT
d_gene: TRBD1; j_gene: TRBJ2-5; abundance: .; v_gene: TRBV7-9; CDR3aa: CASSSLWTGGEETQYF; CDR3nt: TGTGCCAGCAGCTCCTTATGGACAGGGGGGGAAGAGACCCAGTACTTC
d_gene: TRBD1; j_gene: TRBJ1-1; abundance: .; v_gene: TRBV7-9; CDR3aa: CASSPRDRENTEAFF; CDR3nt: TGTGCCAGCAGCCCTAGGGACAGGGAGAACACTGAAGCTTTCTTT
d_gene: TRBD1; j_gene: TRBJ1-4; abundance: .; v_gene: TRBV2; CDR3aa: CASRNSQGAHEKLFF; CDR3nt: TGTGCCAGCAGGAACTCTCAGGGGGCGCATGAAAAACTGTTTTTT
d_gene: TRBD2; j_gene: TRBJ2-2; abundance: .; v_gene: TRBV5-1; CDR3aa: CASTGLRGTNTGELFF; CDR3nt: TGCGCCAGCACTGGTCTGCGGGGGACCAACACCGGGGAGCTGTTTTTT
d_gene: .; j_gene: TRBJ1-4; abundance: .; v_gene: TRBV19; CDR3aa: CASSSRATNEKLFF; CDR3nt: TGTGCCAGTAGTTCCAGGGCAACTAATGAAAAACTGTTTTTT
d_gene: .; j_gene: TRBJ1-6; abundance: .; v_gene: TRBV12-3/TRBV12-4; CDR3aa: CASSLQDLPLHF; CDR3nt: TGTGCCAGCAGTTTGCAGGATTTACCCCTCCACTTT
d_gene: .; j_gene: TRBJ1-5; abundance: few; v_gene: TRBV30; CDR3aa: CAWSVGRLGGIDQPQHF; CDR3nt: TGTGCCTGGAGTGTAGGACGTTTGGGGGGGATCGATCAGCCCCAGCATTTT
d_gene: .; j_gene: TRBJ2-3; abundance: .; v_gene: TRBV18; CDR3aa: CASSPRLPTDTQYF; CDR3nt: TGTGCCAGCTCACCACGACTCCCCACAGATACGCAGTATTTT
d_gene: TRBD1; j_gene: TRBJ2-3; abundance: .; v_gene: TRBV5-1; CDR3aa: CASSLDGTGGTDTQYF; CDR3nt: TGCGCCAGCAGCTTGGATGGGACAGGGGGCACAGATACGCAGTATTTT
d_gene: .; j_gene: TRBJ1-5; abundance: .; v_gene: TRBV27; CDR3aa: CASSPAGHQPQHF; CDR3nt: TGTGCCAGCAGCCCTGCGGGCCACCAGCCCCAGCATTTT
d_gene: .; j_gene: TRBJ1-1; abundance: .; v_gene: TRBV18; CDR3aa: CASSPYTGEANTEAFF; CDR3nt: TGTGCCAGCTCACCTTACACCGGGGAGGCGAACACTGAAGCTTTCTTT
d_gene: .; j_gene: TRBJ2-3; abundance: .; v_gene: TRBV7-9; CDR3aa: CASSFRNRVDTQYF; CDR3nt: TGTGCCAGCAGCTTCCGAAACAGGGTTGATACGCAGTATTTT
d_gene: .; j_gene: TRBJ2-7; abundance: .; v_gene: TRBV5-6; CDR3aa: CASSPDGLSLYEQYF; CDR3nt: TGTGCCAGCAGCCCCGACGGACTGTCCCTCTACGAGCAGTACTTC
d_gene: .; j_gene: TRBJ1-1; abundance: .; v_gene: TRBV5-1; CDR3aa: CASSLGGRGNTEAFF; CDR3nt: TGCGCCAGCAGCTTGGGGGGCAGGGGGAACACTGAAGCTTTCTTT
d_gene: TRBD1; j_gene: TRBJ1-2; abundance: .; v_gene: TRBV7-2; CDR3aa: CASSTKTGGGGYTF; CDR3nt: TGTGCCAGCAGCACCAAGACAGGGGGAGGCGGCTACACCTTC
d_gene: .; j_gene: TRBJ1-4; abundance: .; v_gene: TRBV7-9; CDR3aa: CASAGGKERNEKLFF; CDR3nt: TGTGCCAGTGCGGGGGGGAAAGAAAGGAATGAAAAACTGTTTTTT
d_gene: TRBD1; j_gene: TRBJ1-1; abundance: .; v_gene: TRBV12-3/TRBV12-4; CDR3aa: CASSPDRGTEAFF; CDR3nt: TGTGCCAGCAGCCCCGACAGGGGCACTGAAGCTTTCTTT
d_gene: .; j_gene: TRBJ2-5; abundance: .; v_gene: TRBV5-1; CDR3aa: CASSFGTSQETQYF; CDR3nt: TGCGCCAGCAGTTTTGGGACTTCCCAAGAGACCCAGTACTTC
d_gene: TRBD1; j_gene: TRBJ2-2; abundance: .; v_gene: TRBV5-1; CDR3aa: CASSWGTGNTGELFF; CDR3nt: TGCGCCAGCAGCTGGGGGACAGGGAACACCGGGGAGCTGTTTTTT
d_gene: .; j_gene: TRBJ1-5; abundance: .; v_gene: TRBV19; CDR3aa: CASRGRTGNQPQHF; CDR3nt: TGTGCCAGTAGGGGGAGGACGGGCAATCAGCCCCAGCATTTT
d_gene: TRBD2; j_gene: TRBJ2-2; abundance: .; v_gene: TRBV19; CDR3aa: CASSILRTRSGELFF; CDR3nt: TGTGCCAGTAGTATATTACGGACTAGGTCTGGGGAGCTGTTTTTT
d_gene: TRBD1; j_gene: TRBJ1-2; abundance: once; v_gene: TRBV5-4; CDR3aa: CASSPTPGQAIGYTF; CDR3nt: TGTGCCAGCAGCCCAACGCCGGGACAGGCAATTGGCTACACCTTC
d_gene: .; j_gene: TRBJ1-2; abundance: .; v_gene: TRBV27; CDR3aa: CASSPPTTNYGYTF; CDR3nt: TGTGCCAGCAGTCCCCCGACAACTAACTATGGCTACACCTTC
d_gene: .; j_gene: TRBJ1-1; abundance: .; v_gene: TRBV20-1; CDR3aa: CSVTANTEAFF; CDR3nt: TGCAGTGTGACAGCGAACACTGAAGCTTTCTTT
d_gene: .; j_gene: TRBJ1-2; abundance: .; v_gene: TRBV7-8; CDR3aa: CGTPGGYGYTF; CDR3nt: TGCGGGACACCGGGAGGCTATGGCTACACCTTC
d_gene: TRBD1; j_gene: TRBJ1-1; abundance: .; v_gene: TRBV6-5; CDR3aa: CASSTGTGARTEAFF; CDR3nt: TGTGCCAGCAGCACCGGGACAGGGGCGAGAACTGAAGCTTTCTTT
d_gene: TRBD1; j_gene: TRBJ2-1; abundance: few; v_gene: TRBV7-3; CDR3aa: CASSLGTGAGEQFF; CDR3nt: TGTGCCAGCAGCTTGGGGACAGGGGCGGGTGAGCAGTTCTTC
d_gene: TRBD1; j_gene: TRBJ2-5; abundance: .; v_gene: TRBV11-3; CDR3aa: CASSLGGQGIQETQYF; CDR3nt: TGTGCCAGCAGCTTAGGTGGACAGGGGATACAAGAGACCCAGTACTTC
d_gene: .; j_gene: TRBJ1-1; abundance: .; v_gene: TRBV3-1/TRBV3-2; CDR3aa: CASSQEFAGHTEAFF; CDR3nt: TGTGCCAGCAGCCAAGAGTTCGCAGGGCACACTGAAGCTTTCTTT
d_gene: .; j_gene: TRBJ1-3; abundance: .; v_gene: TRBV28; CDR3aa: CASSPQVSGNTIYF; CDR3nt: TGTGCCAGCAGCCCGCAGGTGTCTGGAAACACCATATATTTT
d_gene: TRBD1; j_gene: TRBJ2-4; abundance: .; v_gene: TRBV7-2; CDR3aa: CASSLRRTGVAKNIQYF; CDR3nt: TGTGCCAGCAGCCTCCGACGGACAGGAGTAGCCAAAAACATTCAGTACTTC
d_gene: TRBD1; j_gene: TRBJ2-1; abundance: .; v_gene: TRBV7-3; CDR3aa: CASSSRTGEAVNEQFF; CDR3nt: TGTGCCAGCAGCTCACGGACAGGGGAGGCGGTCAATGAGCAGTTCTTC